Following are 29 T cell receptor beta chains from one sample sequenced in a study of blood T cell repertoires in COVID-19. The assay was immunoSEQ multiplex PCR, and TCRdb's table has in-frame clones only and misses some. The table includes 75,000 to 90,000 clones, over 65% detected once. Material: peripheral blood. The receptors shown here come from a human donor in a cohort sampled during active COVID-19.

The rearrangement links TRBV29-1 to TRBJ1-3; D call uncertain. The CDR3 spans 14 residues. Trimming took 0 bases from V and 1 from J, leaving 7 bases between them. Germline V CDR1 and CDR2: SQVTM, ANQGSEA. In DNA, the CDR3 is TGCAGCGTTGAAGATCGGGGATCTGGAAACACCATATATTTT. Translated, it gives CSVEDRGSGNTIYF.

This clone was observed a single time. V gene TRBV9 combines with J gene TRBJ1-6; unclear D gene. Germline-derived CDR1 and CDR2 are SGDLS and YYNGEE. Trimming pared 0 bases from V and 5 bases from J, leaving 6 bases between. The CDR3 is 14 amino acids. DNA of the CDR3: TGTGCCAGCAGCGTAGGACACCATAATTCACCCCTCCACTTT. Its protein product is CASSVGHHNSPLHF. Variable domain in full (rest from reference TRBV9 and TRBJ1-6): DSGVTQTPKHLITATGQRVTLRCSPRSGDLSVYWYQQSLDQGLQFLIQYYNGEERAKGNILERFSAQQFPDLHSELNLSSLELGDSALYFCASSVGHHNSPLHFGNGTRLTVT.

The rearrangement uses TRBV6-5 and TRBJ2-2, with 11 bases that match TRBD2. The CDR3 covers 14 residues. Losses at the gene ends were 6 bases for V and 7 bases for J; bases not matched to a gene: 4. CDR1 MNHEY and CDR2 SVGAGI come from the germline V gene. As DNA, the CDR3 is TGTGCCAGCAGACTAGCGGGAGAGAACGGGGAGCTGTTTTTT. This gives the protein CASRLAGENGELFF.

The chain recombines TRBV27 with TRBJ1-5; 9 nucleotides agree with TRBD1. CDR3 length: 15 residues. Germline V gene sequence: CDR1 MNHEY, CDR2 SMNVEV (reference sequence). Trimming cost V 6 bases and J 5 bases; bases outside gene matches: 8. CDR3: CASRRTGADDQPQHF. CDR3 bases: TGTGCCAGCAGACGGACAGGGGCTGATGATCAGCCCCAGCATTTT.

The chain couples TRBV29-1 to TRBJ2-2, with 8 bases aligning to TRBD1. The CDR3 length is 16 residues. Germline V gene data show CDR1 as SQVTM and CDR2 as ANQGSEA. V lost 0 bases and J lost 1; bases outside the gene matches: 4. CDR3 sequence: CSVEDLGTGNTGELFF. In DNA form, the CDR3 reads TGCAGCGTTGAAGATCTCGGGACAGGGAACACCGGGGAGCTGTTTTTT.

The chain couples TRBV5-4 to TRBJ2-3, with 13 bases that match TRBD2. CDR3 length: 20 residues. V shed 2 bases and J 7 bases; nucleotides not matched to a gene: 19. Germline CDR1 is SGHNT and CDR2 is YYREEE (reference sequence). CDR3 sequence (DNA): TGTGCCAGCAGCTTCCTGACTAGCGGGGGGCACCCTTCGGAGTTGAATACGCAGTATTTT. Its protein is CASSFLTSGGHPSELNTQYF.

V usage is TRBV3-1 (or the pseudogene TRBV3-2) and J usage is TRBJ1-6; D possibly corresponds to TRBD1 (6 bases). Germline assignment: CDR1 LGHDT and CDR2 YNNKEL (reference sequence). The CDR3 length is 14 residues. V was cut by 4 bases and J by 8 bases, with 12 bases left in between. The CDR3 loop reads CASSLQGGDSPLHF. The CDR3 DNA follows: TGTGCCAGCAGCCTACAGGGCGGTGATTCACCCCTCCACTTT.

This chain connects TRBV27 to TRBJ2-7; perhaps TRBD1 as D (6 bases). Germline V gene lookup returns CDR1 MNHEY and CDR2 SMNVEV (reference sequence). V shed 2 bases and J shed 4 bases, with 15 bases lying between them. This CDR3 contains 15 residues. This chain's CDR3 is CASSLGSGASYEQYF. The DNA of the CDR3 is TGTGCCAGCAGTTTAGGATCAGGGGCGTCGTACGAGCAGTACTTC.

The chain is built from TRBV5-1 and TRBJ2-3; D gene unclear. V dropped 0 bases and J dropped 2 bases, with 10 bases sitting between them. The germline CDR1 and CDR2 sequences are SGHRS and YFSETQ. The CDR3 spans 15 residues. CDR3 protein: CASSLGGGATDTQYF. Here the CDR3 DNA reads TGCGCCAGCAGCTTGGGAGGCGGAGCCACAGATACGCAGTATTTT.

This chain joins TRBV2 and TRBJ1-4; D is unresolved. Trimming removed 7 bases at V and 4 bases at J, with 7 bases between. CDR1 and CDR2 from the germline V gene are SNHLY and FYNNEI. The CDR3 is 12 residues long. CDR3 nucleotides: TGTGCCAGCAAAGGACTTAATGAAAAACTGTTTTTT. Translating it yields CASKGLNEKLFF.

The chain employs TRBV15 and TRBJ2-1; D not certain. V lost 5 bases to trimming and J lost 5 bases, with 13 bases between them. The CDR3 is made up of 14 amino acids. Germline-derived CDR1 and CDR2 are LNHNV and YYDKDF (reference sequence). The CDR3 bases are TGTGCCACCAGCGGCGGTCCCTTAAACAATGAGCAGTTCTTC. Its translation: CATSGGPLNNEQFF.

This clone was picked up a small number of times. The rearrangement links TRBV27 to TRBJ2-2; tentatively, D is TRBD2 (5 bases). This CDR3 contains 15 residues. The V end lost 5 bases, the J end lost 0 bases, and 10 bases lay between the germline ends. Germline V gives CDR1 MNHEY, CDR2 SMNVEV (reference sequence). CDR3 bases: TGTGCCAGCAGTAGAGACTACCCGAACACCGGGGAGCTGTTTTTT. Residues: CASSRDYPNTGELFF.

V and J are TRBV14 and TRBJ1-1; TRBD1 agrees at 7 bases. Germline trimming cut 4 bases from V and 5 bases from J; bases unmatched to any gene: 16. The CDR3 consists of 17 residues. Looked up from germline, CDR1 is SGHDN and CDR2 is FVKESK. The CDR3 loop is CASSRQFSTGFGTEAFF. The CDR3 DNA reads as TGTGCCAGCAGCCGCCAATTTTCGACAGGGTTTGGTACTGAAGCTTTCTTT.

V and J are TRBV19 and TRBJ1-2; D is possibly TRBD1 (5 bases). Trimming pared 7 bases from V and 4 bases from J, leaving 16 bases between. CDR3 size: 14 residues. The germline CDR1 and CDR2 sequences are LNHDA and SQIVND (reference sequence). CDR3 sequence: CASTLHWGVYGYTF. In DNA, the CDR3 is TGTGCCAGTACCCTACACTGGGGGGTCTATGGCTACACCTTC.

V usage is TRBV2 and J usage is TRBJ2-7, with a possible D match to TRBD1 (6 bases). CDR1 and CDR2 (germline): SNHLY, FYNNEI. Between the trimmed V and J ends, which lost 2 bases and 7 bases, there was a span of 12 bases. The CDR3 runs to 13 residues. The CDR3 region is CASSEFQTGEQYF. CDR3 DNA sequence: TGTGCCAGCAGTGAATTTCAGACAGGAGAGCAGTACTTC.

The chain joins TRBV3-1 (or the pseudogene TRBV3-2) to TRBJ1-4; TRBD1 aligns across 7 bases. V lost 0 bases, J lost 7 bases, and 2 bases stayed unmatched. Germline V CDR1 and CDR2: LGHDT, YNNKEL (reference sequence). This CDR3 has 14 amino acids. CDR3 loop: CASSQEGQIEKLFF. The CDR3 bases are TGTGCCAGCAGCCAAGAGGGACAGATTGAAAAACTGTTTTTT.

The V gene is TRBV5-5, the J gene TRBJ1-6; tentative D call: TRBD1 (5 bases). The CDR3 sequence is 14 residues long. Germline V gene sequence: CDR1 SGHKS, CDR2 YYEKEE (reference sequence). Trimming stripped 4 bases from V and 10 bases from J, with 15 bases between. CDR3 DNA sequence: TGTGCCAGCAGCCGTACGGGGGATAGGTCACCCCTCCACTTT. This translates into CASSRTGDRSPLHF.

This clone occurred many times. J is TRBJ2-2 and V is TRBV3-1 (or the pseudogene TRBV3-2); 9 bases match TRBD1. The junction had 1 base not matched to a gene; V was cut back by 1 base and J by 4 bases. This CDR3 is built from 15 residues. The V gene's germline CDR1 is LGHDT and CDR2 YNNKEL (reference sequence). The CDR3 bases are TGTGCCAGCAGCCAAGGACAGGGGGGCACCGGGGAGCTGTTTTTT. As protein: CASSQGQGGTGELFF.

With respect to this clone: The same CDR3 also results from other DNA sequences found in this sample. The rearrangement links TRBV3-1 (or the pseudogene TRBV3-2) to TRBJ2-3, with TRBD2 matching 10 bases. The CDR3 is 14 residues long. V lost 4 bases to trimming and J lost 4 bases; unmatched junction nucleotides: 2. Germline values: CDR1 LGHDT, CDR2 YNNKEL (reference sequence). CDR3 DNA sequence: TGTGCCAGCAGCCCTAGCGGGAGTGCAGATACGCAGTATTTT. Its protein is CASSPSGSADTQYF.

The CDR3: CASRDRVHPNQPQHF. CDR3 DNA sequence: TGTGCCAGCAGGGACAGGGTTCATCCCAATCAGCCCCAGCATTTT. The gene calls are TRBV6-6 and TRBJ1-5; TRBD1 matches at 8 bases. Trimming at V came to 6 bases and at J to 3 bases, leaving 7 bases not matched to a gene. The germline CDR1 and CDR2 sequences are MNHNY and SVGAGI (reference sequence). This CDR3 has 15 residues.

The V call is TRBV29-1, the J call TRBJ2-1, with 7 bases fitting TRBD1. Germline values: CDR1 SQVTM, CDR2 ANQGSEA. V was clipped by 2 bases and J by 7 bases; unmatched bases: 8. The CDR3 consists of 14 residues. The CDR3 sequence is CSVEFPTGWNEQFF. In DNA, the CDR3 is TGCAGCGTTGAATTTCCGACAGGGTGGAATGAGCAGTTCTTC.

The chain recombines TRBV19 with TRBJ1-1; 7 nucleotides line up with TRBD1. CDR1 LNHDA and CDR2 SQIVND come from the germline V gene (reference sequence). The CDR3 is 12 amino acids. Trimming took 7 bases from V and 3 from J; bases not matched to a gene: 2. The CDR3 protein is CASIRGHTEAFF. The CDR3 region has the DNA TGTGCCAGTATAAGGGGGCACACTGAAGCTTTCTTT.

The table lists this clone with a count of one. V and J are TRBV6-4 and TRBJ2-3; perhaps TRBD1 as D (5 bases). The CDR3 is made up of 12 amino acids. CDR1 and CDR2 (germline): MRHNA, SNTAGT. V was clipped by 2 bases and J by 7 bases, with 7 bases between them. This CDR3 reads CASSDQGNTQYF. The CDR3 DNA follows: TGTGCCAGCAGTGACCAGGGAAATACGCAGTATTTT.

This clone was picked up a small number of times. The V gene is TRBV2, the J gene TRBJ2-1; 14 bases are a match to TRBD2. Trimming at V came to 4 bases and at J to 9 bases, leaving 5 bases not matched to a gene. CDR3 length: 15 residues. Per the germline V gene, CDR1 is SNHLY and CDR2 is FYNNEI. The CDR3 nucleotides are TGTGCCAGCAGTGGACTAGCGGGGGGGAGCGGTGAGCAGTTCTTC. Its protein product is CASSGLAGGSGEQFF. The whole variable domain, filled in from reference TRBV2 and TRBJ2-1, reads EPEVTQTPSHQVTQMGQEVILRCVPISNHLYFYWYRQILGQKVEFLVSFYNNEISEKSEIFDDQFSVERPDGSNFTLKIRSTKLEDSAMYFCASSGLAGGSGEQFFGPGTRLTVL.

The chain recombines TRBV29-1 with TRBJ1-1; D gene ambiguous. The CDR3 is 11 residues long. CDR1 and CDR2 from the germline V gene are SQVTM and ANQGSEA. With 6 bases removed from V and 4 bases from J, the gap between germline ends came to 9 bases. CDR3 in DNA: TGCAGCGTCCCGAGTGGCACTGAAGCTTTCTTT. It is translated as CSVPSGTEAFF.

This clone came up once. This rearrangement joins TRBV29-1 to TRBJ1-1; possibly TRBD1 for D (5 bases). The V and J ends lost 6 bases and 7 bases respectively, with 12 bases between them. Germline V CDR1 and CDR2: SQVTM, ANQGSEA. CDR3 length: 11 amino acids. In DNA form, the CDR3 reads TGCAGCGTCCGACAGAGACATGAAGCTTTCTTT. It yields the protein CSVRQRHEAFF. Using reference TRBV29-1 and TRBJ1-1 for the parts outside the CDR3, the full variable domain is SAVISQKPSRDICQRGTSLTIQCQVDSQVTMMFWYRQQPGQSLTLIATANQGSEATYESGFVIDKFPISRPNLTFSTLTVSNMSPEDSSIYLCSVRQRHEAFFGQGTRLTVV.

The chain uses TRBV2 and TRBJ1-2, with D possibly being TRBD1 (6 bases). The V gene's germline CDR1 is SNHLY and CDR2 FYNNEI. V was pared by 6 bases and J by 3 bases, with 11 bases between. The CDR3 totals 13 residues. The CDR3 protein is CASSLQGYYGYTF. CDR3 nucleotides: TGTGCCAGCAGCCTGCAGGGGTACTATGGCTACACCTTC.

The table lists this clone with a count of one. V gene TRBV7-2 combines with J gene TRBJ1-4; D perhaps matches TRBD1 (6 bases). Germline V lookup: CDR1 SGHTA, CDR2 FQGNSA. The CDR3 is 13 residues long. V lost 5 bases and J 4 bases, leaving 8 bases between the germline ends. The CDR3 DNA is TGTGCCAGCAGCGGGACAAATAATGAAAAACTGTTTTTT. This codes for CASSGTNNEKLFF.

V and J are TRBV7-9 and TRBJ2-3; TRBD2 matches at 11 bases. Germline V lookup: CDR1 SEHNR, CDR2 FQNEAQ (reference sequence). This CDR3 is built from 15 residues. The trim removed 0 bases at V and 7 bases at J, leaving 3 bases unmatched. For the CDR3, the DNA is TGTGCCAGCAGCTTAGCTAGCGGGGGGGCGAATACGCAGTATTTT. This translates into CASSLASGGANTQYF.